Shown below are 11 T cell receptor beta chains from a single sample sequenced in a study of PD-1 blockade in classical Hodgkin lymphoma. Every one of the patients relapsed after autologous stem cell transplantation (brentuximab vedotin exposure was variable). Generated by immunoSEQ multiplex PCR, the TCRdb table keeps only in-frame clones and is missing some. Altogether 50,000 to 75,000 clones are present, more than 80% being singletons, with the ten largest covering 15%. Sequencing was performed on peripheral blood mononuclear cells (PBMCs), taken at baseline. All receptors derive from a human donor with classical Hodgkin lymphoma.

This rearrangement joins TRBV5-4 to TRBJ2-7; TRBD1 or TRBD2 may be the D gene (6 bases each). Between the trimmed V and J ends, which lost 1 base and 4 bases, there was a span of 21 bases. Germline CDR1 and CDR2: SGHNT and YYREEE (reference sequence). This CDR3 spans 17 amino acids. The CDR3 loop is CASSLSVWGAGGYEQYF. The CDR3 DNA follows: TGTGCCAGCAGCTTGAGCGTTTGGGGGGCGGGCGGTTACGAGCAGTACTTC.

The chain carries TRBV6-5 and TRBJ1-1, with a weak D call TRBD1 (6 bases). This CDR3 contains 14 residues. Germline V CDR1 and CDR2: MNHEY, SVGAGI. V was cut by 3 bases and J by 1 base, with 9 bases left in between. CDR3 bases: TGTGCCAGCAGTTATCCGGGACAGAACACTGAAGCTTTCTTT. This gives the protein CASSYPGQNTEAFF.

The rearrangement links TRBV5-6 to TRBJ2-3; TRBD1 agrees at 7 bases. V trimming: 3 bases; J trimming: 1 base; junction bases outside the gene matches: 14. This CDR3 contains 18 residues. CDR1 is SGHDT and CDR2 is YYEEEE in the germline V gene. In DNA, the CDR3 is TGTGCCAGCAGCTCCGGGGCCACCGGGACAGAAGGCACAGATACGCAGTATTTT. Residues: CASSSGATGTEGTDTQYF.

This rearrangement joins TRBV6-5 to TRBJ2-3, with 10 positions matching TRBD2. CDR1 and CDR2 from the germline V gene are MNHEY and SVGAGI. J lost 5 bases, V lost 5 bases, and 7 bases had no gene match. The CDR3 length is 15 residues. The CDR3 is CASSPTSGALDTQYF. The DNA for the CDR3 is TGTGCCAGCAGTCCAACTAGCGGGGCCCTAGATACGCAGTATTTT.

In its sample, this clone was seen once. V is TRBV18 and J is TRBJ2-7; 7 bases map to TRBD2. This CDR3 is 15 amino acids long. Per the germline V gene, CDR1 is KGHSH and CDR2 is LQKENI. V dropped 0 bases and J dropped 2; count of bases not matched to a gene: 4. The CDR3 spells CASSPPRGGPYEQYF. In DNA, the CDR3 is TGTGCCAGCTCACCACCGCGCGGGGGTCCCTACGAGCAGTACTTC.

The genes are TRBV5-3 and TRBJ2-5; maybe TRBD2 (6 bases). TRBV5-3 qualifies as an ORF whose function is uncertain. This CDR3 has 20 residues. The V end was cut by 4 bases, the J end by 0 bases, with 28 bases between. The CDR3 DNA is TGTGCCAGAAGCCGCGGAGGGCTGTCCAACTGTGTCGGGCACCAAGAGACCCAGTACTTC. The encoded protein is CARSRGGLSNCVGHQETQYF.

The rearrangement joins TRBV5-6 to TRBJ2-5, with a possible D match to TRBD1 (6 bases). This CDR3 is 14 amino acids long. Deletions cut 2 bases from V and 5 bases from J, with 13 bases between. The V gene's germline CDR1 is SGHDT and CDR2 YYEEEE. CDR3 bases: TGTGCCAGCAGCTTACAACAGGGACACGAGACCCAGTACTTC. Translation gives CASSLQQGHETQYF.

The CDR3 protein is CASSELINLNTEAFF. Here the CDR3 DNA reads TGTGCCAGCTCCGAGTTGATTAATCTGAACACTGAAGCTTTCTTT. This chain connects TRBV2 to TRBJ1-1; no clear D. Trimming cost V 8 bases and J 0 bases, with 16 bases left between them. CDR1 is SNHLY and CDR2 is FYNNEI in the germline V gene. The CDR3 contains 15 residues. Variable domain in full (rest from reference TRBV2 and TRBJ1-1): EPEVTQTPSHQVTQMGQEVILRCVPISNHLYFYWYRQILGQKVEFLVSFYNNEISEKSEIFDDQFSVERPDGSNFTLKIRSTKLEDSAMYFCASSELINLNTEAFFGQGTRLTVV.

The chain employs TRBV6-6 and TRBJ1-6; D not resolved. Germline lookup yields CDR1 MNHNY and CDR2 SVGAGI (reference sequence). Trimming stripped 3 bases from V and 9 bases from J, with 15 bases between. This CDR3 is built from 15 residues. The CDR3: CASSYRHRGSSPLHF. The CDR3 region has the DNA TGTGCCAGCAGTTATCGACATCGTGGGAGTTCACCCCTCCACTTT.

This chain uses TRBV5-1 with TRBJ2-1, with a possible D match to TRBD2 (5 bases). Per germline, CDR1 SGHRS and CDR2 YFSETQ. V was trimmed by 10 bases and J by 8 bases, leaving 19 bases between them. The CDR3 spans 13 residues. In DNA form, the CDR3 reads TGCGCCTCCACGGCGGGCTTATCAGATGAGCAGTTCTTC. It encodes CASTAGLSDEQFF.

The rearrangement links TRBV7-9 to TRBJ1-1, with a possible D match to TRBD1 (6 bases). Germline V gene data show CDR1 as SEHNR and CDR2 as FQNEAQ (reference sequence). CDR3 length: 14 residues. The V and J ends lost 5 bases and 10 bases respectively, with 20 bases between them. CDR3 sequence (DNA): TGTGCCAGCAGCCTACAAACGTGGGGGGCGGGAGCTTTCTTT. It translates to CASSLQTWGAGAFF.